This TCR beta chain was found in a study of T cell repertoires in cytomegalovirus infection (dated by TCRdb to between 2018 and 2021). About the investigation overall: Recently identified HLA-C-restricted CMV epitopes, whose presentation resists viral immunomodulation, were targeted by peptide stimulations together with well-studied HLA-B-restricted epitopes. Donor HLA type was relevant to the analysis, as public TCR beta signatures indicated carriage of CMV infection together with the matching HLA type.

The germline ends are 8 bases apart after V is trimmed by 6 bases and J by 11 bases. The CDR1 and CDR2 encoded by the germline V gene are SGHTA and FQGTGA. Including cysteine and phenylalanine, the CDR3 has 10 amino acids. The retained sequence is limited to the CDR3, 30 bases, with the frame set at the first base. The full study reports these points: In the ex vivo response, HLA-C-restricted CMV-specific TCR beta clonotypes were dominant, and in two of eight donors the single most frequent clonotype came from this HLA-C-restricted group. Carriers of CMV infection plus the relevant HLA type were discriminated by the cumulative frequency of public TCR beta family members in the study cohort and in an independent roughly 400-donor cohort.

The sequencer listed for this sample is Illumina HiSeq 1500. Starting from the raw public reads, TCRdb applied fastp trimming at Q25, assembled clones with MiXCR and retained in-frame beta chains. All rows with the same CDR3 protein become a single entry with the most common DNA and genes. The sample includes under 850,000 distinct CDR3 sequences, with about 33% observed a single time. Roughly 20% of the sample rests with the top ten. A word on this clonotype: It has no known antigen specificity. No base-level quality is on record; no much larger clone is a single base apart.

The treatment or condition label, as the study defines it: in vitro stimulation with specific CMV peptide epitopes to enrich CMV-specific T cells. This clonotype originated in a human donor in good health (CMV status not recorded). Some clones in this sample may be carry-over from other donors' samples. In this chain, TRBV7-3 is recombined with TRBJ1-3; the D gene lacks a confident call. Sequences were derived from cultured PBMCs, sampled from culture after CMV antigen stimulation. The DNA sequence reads TGTGCCAGCAGTGAGGACGCCATATATTTT. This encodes CASSEDAIYF.